Listed below are T cell receptor beta chains from one sample, sequenced in a study of control samples from healthy donors and cancer patients. Data came from immunoSEQ multiplex PCR; TCRdb stores just in-frame clones and leaves some out. The sample contains 150,000 to 200,000 clones, roughly 94% of which appear only once. What was sequenced was blood. Every receptor here comes from a woman in her thirties or forties in good health. The conserved cysteine and the conserved F or W are not part of the CDR3 here.

TRBJ1-1	TRBV6-2/TRBV6-3	ASSSQGPNTEAF
TRBJ2-2	TRBV7-9	ASRTSGDNTGELF
TRBJ1-1	TRBV6-5	ASSYSNGANTEAF
TRBJ2-7	TRBV12-5	ASGLSGIRYEQY
TRBJ1-1	TRBV7-2	ASSLGAGGNTEAF
TRBJ2-3	TRBV15	ATSTPGGASTDTQY
TRBJ1-3	TRBV21-1	ASSAPTGTPSGNTIY
TRBJ2-1	TRBV9	ASSAGLGEQF
TRBJ1-1	TRBV5-1	ASSFRGGTEAF
TRBJ1-1	TRBV5-4	ASSARGMNTEAF
TRBJ1-2	TRBV7-9	ASSLLAYGYT
TRBJ1-2	TRBV9	ASSAPQGRSLFYGYT
TRBJ2-1	TRBV10-3	AISGNAGDSYNEQF
TRBJ1-2	TRBV27	ASSPGTAAVYGYT
TRBJ1-4	TRBV29-1	SASGRNEKLF
TRBJ1-2	TRBV6-2/TRBV6-3	ASSYLGGRTNYGYT
TRBJ1-1	TRBV6-2/TRBV6-3	ASSYPGARNTEAF
TRBJ2-3	TRBV6-5	ASREREGLGDTQY
TRBJ1-2	TRBV28	ASRRQGEVYGYT
TRBJ2-5	TRBV5-4	ASSPTGGGETQY
TRBJ2-4	TRBV5-1	ASSSQGAKNIQY
TRBJ2-2	TRBV7-3	ASSFQADNTGELF
TRBJ1-1	TRBV7-2	ASSLVIFEAF
TRBJ2-1	TRBV5-1	ASSPGRYYNEQF
TRBJ2-1	TRBV5-1	ASSLETGYREQF